Shown below are 10 T cell receptor beta chains from a single sample sequenced in a study of T cells in Graves' hyperthyroidism and ophthalmopathy. Template material for amplifying TCR beta CDR3 regions consisted of RNA transcripts. The HTBI primer set drove a first-round RT-PCR of the TCR CDR3. TCRdb reprocessed the multiplex PCR reads via MiXCR and lists one record per CDR3 protein. This table holds 300,000 to 400,000 distinct CDR3 sequences, around 18% found once. Sequences were obtained from blood. The receptors shown here come from a man between 18 and 29 years old with Graves' ophthalmopathy.

The chain uses TRBV9 and TRBJ1-1; 8 nucleotides align to TRBD1. This CDR3 region has 15 residues. Per germline, CDR1 SGDLS and CDR2 YYNGEE. Unmatched junction bases numbered 9, after V lost 7 bases and J lost 1 base. Here the CDR3 DNA reads TGTGCCAGCGGTAAGACAGGGGCGGGGAACACTGAAGCTTTCTTT. Its protein is CASGKTGAGNTEAFF.

This clonotype was seen ten or more times. The chain combines TRBV29-1 with TRBJ2-3; D is perhaps TRBD1 (5 bases). The CDR3 has 16 residues. V was clipped by 7 bases and J by 4 bases, with 24 bases between them. Germline CDR1 and CDR2: SQVTM and ANQGSEA. CDR3 in DNA: TGCAGCGGCCACGTCGTTGGGGCCGGAGTAGCAGATACGCAGTATTTT. Protein sequence: CSGHVVGAGVADTQYF.

V gene TRBV27 combines with J gene TRBJ2-1; 8 nucleotides agree with TRBD2. The CDR3 loop spans 15 amino acids. V was pared by 3 bases and J by 10 bases, with 11 bases of the junction left unmatched. Germline assignment: CDR1 MNHEY and CDR2 SMNVEV (reference sequence). The DNA of the CDR3 is TGTGCCAGCAGTTTTGGTAGCGGGGCGGTTGGCGAGCAGTTCTTC. It translates to CASSFGSGAVGEQFF.

This clonotype was seen a few times. This chain uses TRBV5-4 with TRBJ2-3, with 9 bases aligning to TRBD2. Trimming removed 0 bases from V and 2 bases from J; junction bases left unmatched: 7. Germline CDR1 reads SGHNT; CDR2 reads YYREEE (reference sequence). The CDR3 is made up of 17 amino acids. The CDR3 region has the DNA TGTGCCAGCAGCTTGGCCGGCGGGGGGGGACTCACAGATACGCAGTATTTT. Translated: CASSLAGGGGLTDTQYF.

The rearrangement joins TRBV12-3 or TRBV12-4 to TRBJ2-7, with D possibly matching TRBD1 (7 bases). Trimming removed 5 bases at V and 6 bases at J, with 20 bases between. The CDR3 contains 15 residues. The CDR3: CASSKATGRPLEQYF. DNA of the CDR3: TGTGCCAGCAGTAAAGCGACAGGGAGGCCCCTCGAGCAGTACTTC.

The chain has TRBV6-6 and TRBJ2-3; unclear D gene. Trimming removed 2 bases at V and 4 bases at J, with 13 bases between. Germline V gene lookup returns CDR1 MNHNY and CDR2 SVGAGI (reference sequence). This CDR3 comprises 15 residues. The CDR3 DNA is TGTGCCAGCAGTTACAGGTTATGGAGTCCAGATACGCAGTATTTT. It is translated as CASSYRLWSPDTQYF.

This clonotype was seen a single time. The gene calls are TRBV9 and TRBJ1-1, with 7 bases fitting TRBD1. Trimming cost V 3 bases and J 4 bases; bases outside gene matches: 6. The length of the CDR3 is 14 residues. Looked up from germline, CDR1 is SGDLS and CDR2 is YYNGEE. The CDR3 region is CASSDRGGGTEAFF. The CDR3 coding sequence is TGTGCCAGCAGCGACAGGGGAGGGGGCACTGAAGCTTTCTTT. Full variable domain (outside the CDR3, taken from reference TRBV9 and TRBJ1-1): DSGVTQTPKHLITATGQRVTLRCSPRSGDLSVYWYQQSLDQGLQFLIQYYNGEERAKGNILERFSAQQFPDLHSELNLSSLELGDSALYFCASSDRGGGTEAFFGQGTRLTVV.

This clonotype was detected ten times or more. The V and J genes are TRBV12-3 or TRBV12-4 and TRBJ1-2; TRBD1 might be the D (6 bases). The V and J ends lost 2 bases and 7 bases respectively, with 8 bases between them. CDR3 length equals 12 residues. The CDR3 reads CASSLWDIGYTF. CDR3 coding DNA: TGTGCCAGCAGTTTATGGGACATTGGCTACACCTTC.

This clonotype was detected a few times. The V gene is TRBV12-3 or TRBV12-4, the J gene TRBJ1-2, with D maybe TRBD1 (5 bases). V lost 4 bases, J lost 0 bases, and 12 bases lay in between. CDR3 length equals 15 residues. The CDR3 sequence: CASSWSTVPNYGYTF. The DNA for the CDR3 is TGTGCCAGCAGTTGGTCGACAGTTCCTAACTATGGCTACACCTTC.

This clonotype was recorded a few times. This chain joins TRBV28 and TRBJ2-5, with 9 bases identical to TRBD2. This CDR3 has 15 amino acids. V lost 2 bases, J lost 6 bases, and 7 bases stayed unmatched. Looked up from germline, CDR1 is MDHEN and CDR2 is SYDVKM. CDR3 amino acids: CASSLGLAGLKTQYF. For the CDR3, the DNA is TGTGCCAGCAGTTTAGGGCTAGCGGGGTTGAAGACCCAGTACTTC.